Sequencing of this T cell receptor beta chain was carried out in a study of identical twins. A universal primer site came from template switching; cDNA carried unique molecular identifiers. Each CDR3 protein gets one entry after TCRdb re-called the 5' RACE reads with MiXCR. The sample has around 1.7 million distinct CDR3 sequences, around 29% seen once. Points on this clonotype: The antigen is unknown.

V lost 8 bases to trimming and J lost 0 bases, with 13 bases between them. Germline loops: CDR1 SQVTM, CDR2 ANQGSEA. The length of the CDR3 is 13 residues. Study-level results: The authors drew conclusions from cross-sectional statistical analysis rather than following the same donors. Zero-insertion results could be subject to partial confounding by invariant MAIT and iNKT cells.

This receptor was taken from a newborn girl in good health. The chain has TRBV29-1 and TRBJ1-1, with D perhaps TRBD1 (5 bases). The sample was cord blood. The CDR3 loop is CSTGGRLNTEAFF. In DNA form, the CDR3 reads TGCAGCACTGGGGGACGGTTGAACACTGAAGCTTTCTTT.